The 12 T cell receptor beta chains below all came from one sample that was sequenced in a study of tumor-infiltrating lymphocytes in localized non-small cell lung cancer. Only in-frame clones appear in the TCRdb table, and some are missing; sequencing was by immunoSEQ multiplex PCR. The table has about 13,000 clones, 68% seen once. The sample taken for sequencing was lung tumor tissue. Source of these receptors: a human donor with non-small cell lung cancer.

The V call is TRBV10-3, the J call TRBJ2-5; TRBD2 aligns across 8 bases. The CDR3 covers 14 residues. After removal of 3 bases from V and 5 bases from J, the junction contained 5 bases not matched to a gene. Germline assignment: CDR1 ENHRY and CDR2 SYGVKD. The CDR3 nucleotides are TGTGCCATCAGTGAACGGGAGGGCGGGGAGACCCAGTACTTC. This encodes CAISEREGGETQYF.

The gene calls are TRBV6-5 and TRBJ2-5, with D uncertain. The CDR3 has 15 residues. The V gene's germline CDR1 is MNHEY and CDR2 SVGAGI. Trimming shortened V by 5 bases and J by 3 bases, and 16 bases separated the two germline ends. The CDR3 nucleotides are TGTGCCAGCAGTCCACTCACCCTGCGAGAAGAGACCCAGTACTTC. Encoded protein: CASSPLTLREETQYF.

The V gene is TRBV9, the J gene TRBJ2-7; 7 nucleotides match TRBD2. CDR1 and CDR2 (germline): SGDLS, YYNGEE. After removal of 0 bases from V and 3 bases from J, the junction contained 6 bases not matched to a gene. This CDR3 is built from 15 residues. The CDR3 region is CASSVGSGASYEQYF. The CDR3 DNA reads TGTGCCAGCAGCGTAGGGAGCGGGGCGAGCTACGAGCAGTACTTC.

The V gene is TRBV7-9, the J gene TRBJ1-2, with D possibly TRBD1 on 5 matching bases. The CDR3 totals 13 residues. Germline-derived CDR1 and CDR2 are SEHNR and FQNEAQ (reference sequence). The ends were cut back, 8 bases at V and 4 bases at J, with 14 bases in the middle. CDR3 in DNA: TGTGCCAGCCGGGAGGGACCCGGCTATGGCTACACCTTC. Translating it yields CASREGPGYGYTF.

This clone was counted only a few times. The rearrangement joins TRBV5-1 to TRBJ1-6, with 9 nucleotides matching TRBD1. J was trimmed by 8 bases and V by 4 bases; bases with no gene match: 4. The length of the CDR3 is 14 residues. In germline, CDR1 is SGHRS, CDR2 YFSETQ. The CDR3 sequence is CASSEGQGHSPLHF. The CDR3 DNA reads as TGCGCCAGCAGCGAAGGACAGGGGCATTCACCCCTCCACTTT.

In its sample, this clone was seen once. This rearrangement joins TRBV9 to TRBJ2-2, with D possibly called TRBD1 or TRBD2 (5 bases each). Germline CDR1 is SGDLS and CDR2 is YYNGEE. V lost 4 bases, J lost 0 bases, and 13 bases lay in between. This CDR3 spans 16 amino acids. The CDR3 sequence is CASSITGTANTGELFF. In DNA, the CDR3 is TGTGCCAGCAGCATCACCGGGACGGCGAACACCGGGGAGCTGTTTTTT. Full variable domain (remainder filled in from reference TRBV9 and TRBJ2-2): DSGVTQTPKHLITATGQRVTLRCSPRSGDLSVYWYQQSLDQGLQFLIQYYNGEERAKGNILERFSAQQFPDLHSELNLSSLELGDSALYFCASSITGTANTGELFFGEGSRLTVL.

The chain employs TRBV18 and TRBJ1-1; D uncertain. The CDR3 contains 16 residues. From germline, CDR1 is KGHSH and CDR2 LQKENI. V shed 4 bases and J shed 1 base, with 16 bases lying between them. The CDR3, as DNA: TGTGCCAGCTCACTTGCCGCAGATGCACCGAACACTGAAGCTTTCTTT. It codes for CASSLAADAPNTEAFF.

The chain has TRBV7-8 and TRBJ2-1; a possible D gene is TRBD1 (5 bases). Between the trimmed V and J ends, which lost 1 base and 9 bases, there was a span of 13 bases. Germline-derived CDR1 and CDR2 are SGHVS and FQNEAQ. CDR3 length: 14 residues. CDR3 protein: CASSLGAQVTEQFF. In DNA form, the CDR3 reads TGTGCCAGCAGCTTAGGGGCACAGGTTACTGAGCAGTTCTTC.

This chain uses TRBV19 with TRBJ2-7; D is perhaps TRBD1 (6 bases). CDR3 length equals 15 residues. Deletions cut 6 bases from V and 2 bases from J, with 17 bases between. Germline-derived CDR1 and CDR2 are LNHDA and SQIVND (reference sequence). CDR3 loop: CASRSNREMTYEQYF. For the CDR3, the DNA is TGTGCCAGTAGGAGCAACAGGGAGATGACCTACGAGCAGTACTTC. Drawing the rest from reference TRBV19 and TRBJ2-7, the complete variable domain is DGGITQSPKYLFRKEGQNVTLSCEQNLNHDAMYWYRQDPGQGLRLIYYSQIVNDFQKGDIAEGYSVSREKKESFPLTVTSAQKNPTAFYLCASRSNREMTYEQYFGPGTRLTVT.

V usage is TRBV5-4 and J usage is TRBJ1-2, with D possibly matching TRBD1 (5 bases). The V and J ends lost 5 bases and 3 bases respectively, with 17 bases between them. The CDR3 is 15 amino acids. Germline V CDR1 and CDR2: SGHNT, YYREEE (reference sequence). CDR3 DNA sequence: TGTGCCAGCAGTAGGCGGACGGGGGAGGACTATGGCTACACCTTC. It is translated as CASSRRTGEDYGYTF. The complete variable domain, with remaining parts taken from reference TRBV5-4 and TRBJ1-2, reads ETGVTQSPTHLIKTRGQQVTLRCSSQSGHNTVSWYQQALGQGPQFIFQYYREEENGRGNFPPRFSGLQFPNYSSELNVNALELDDSALYLCASSRRTGEDYGYTFGSGTRLTVV.

This chain connects TRBV9 to TRBJ1-1, with D possibly TRBD1 on 5 matching bases. The CDR3 has 15 amino acids. Germline V lookup: CDR1 SGDLS, CDR2 YYNGEE. Trimming left V 4 bases short and J 3 bases short, with 16 bases between. The CDR3 nucleotides are TGTGCCAGCAGCCCCCGGGGCAGTTCTTACACTGAAGCTTTCTTT. Translation: CASSPRGSSYTEAFF.

The chain combines TRBV5-6 with TRBJ2-5; maybe TRBD1 (6 bases). The DNA end lines up better with TRBJ2-7; the J call may be wrong. The germline gives CDR1 SGHDT, CDR2 YYEEEE. The CDR3 loop spans 15 amino acids. In DNA, the CDR3 is TGTGCCAGCAGCTTGGGAGGGACAACCAGGCGCGAGCAGTACTTC. It encodes CASSLGGTTRREQYF.